Following are 14 T cell receptor beta chains from one sample sequenced in a study of OX40 agonist ivuxolimab in advanced cancers. Preparation of the library involved the immunoSEQ multiplex PCR assay. Held by TCRdb, this immuneACCESS table contains in-frame sequences only and omits some clones. Under half of the omission traces to an unresolved V gene where checked; the cause of the rest is unknown. A total of roughly 64,000 clones appear in this sample, 84% of them only once. The leading ten clones occupy 9.8% of the sample. Source: CD4+ or CD8+ T cells sorted from blood, taken in a trial of the OX40 agonist ivuxolimab. The receptor set was obtained from an adult with an advanced solid tumor such as melanoma, head and neck, liver or kidney cancer.

In DNA form, the CDR3 reads TGTGCCAGCAGTTACTCGAATCCCAGCGGGAGCTACGAGCAGTACTTC. Translated: CASSYSNPSGSYEQYF. This sequence joins TRBV6-5 and TRBJ2-7; 8 nucleotides match TRBD2. The V gene's germline CDR1 is MNHEY and CDR2 SVGAGI. The CDR3 length is 16 residues. Trimming took 0 bases from V and 3 from J; bases not matched to a gene: 7.

The gene calls are TRBV4-3 and TRBJ1-6; maybe TRBD1 (6 bases). V shed 1 base and J shed 6 bases, with 13 bases lying between them. The CDR3 length is 16 residues. Germline lookup yields CDR1 LGHNA and CDR2 YSLEER. DNA for the CDR3: TGCGCCAGCAGCCAAGGATCGGGGGCGGGTAATTCACCCCTCCACTTT. This sequence encodes CASSQGSGAGNSPLHF.

This clone came up once. The V and J genes are TRBV5-4 and TRBJ2-2; 8 bases map to TRBD2. Germline values: CDR1 SGHNT, CDR2 YYREEE (reference sequence). The CDR3 loop spans 15 amino acids. V trimming: 2 bases; J trimming: 11 bases; junction bases outside the gene matches: 11. CDR3 DNA: TGTGCCAGCAGCTTACGGCTAGCGGGTACTATAGAGCTGTTTTTT. Its translation is CASSLRLAGTIELFF.

This rearrangement joins TRBV4-3 to TRBJ2-7, with a tentative D call TRBD2 (6 bases). This CDR3 is built from 14 residues. Trimming took off 0 bases at V and 5 bases at J, with 11 bases between the two ends. CDR1 is LGHNA, CDR2 YSLEER, per germline. The CDR3 DNA is TGCGCCAGCAGCCAAGACGGGAGCAGCAACGAGCAGTACTTC. Residues: CASSQDGSSNEQYF.

V gene TRBV7-9 combines with J gene TRBJ1-1; D is uncertain. CDR3 length: 13 amino acids. The V end lost 4 bases, the J end lost 10 bases, and 16 bases lay between the germline ends. Germline CDR1 reads SEHNR; CDR2 reads FQNEAQ (reference sequence). In nucleotides, the CDR3 is TGTGCCAGCAGCTCAGTGGGGAGCTCGGGAGCTTTCTTT. Its translation: CASSSVGSSGAFF.

This clone was observed a single time. This chain connects TRBV2 to TRBJ1-2, with D unresolved. Between the trimmed V and J ends, which lost 3 bases and 0 bases, there was a span of 17 bases. The V gene's germline CDR1 is SNHLY and CDR2 FYNNEI. This CDR3 is 17 amino acids long. CDR3 residues: CASSEDLGIDPNYGYTF. The CDR3 DNA follows: TGTGCCAGCAGTGAGGATCTGGGGATCGACCCTAACTATGGCTACACCTTC.

The rearrangement joins TRBV4-3 to TRBJ1-2; 10 positions agree with TRBD1. CDR1 is LGHNA, CDR2 YSLEER, per germline. This CDR3 is built from 15 residues. Unmatched junction bases numbered 2, after V lost 1 base and J lost 3 bases. The DNA for the CDR3 is TGCGCCAGCAGCCAAGGGGACAGGGGACACTATGGCTACACCTTC. Residues: CASSQGDRGHYGYTF.

This clone was observed once. The chain joins TRBV7-3 to TRBJ2-1, with a tentative D call TRBD1 (5 bases). Trimming left V 5 bases short and J 5 bases short, with 10 bases between. The CDR3 sequence is 13 residues long. Germline CDR1 SGHTA, CDR2 FQGTGA. The CDR3 DNA follows: TGTGCCAGCAGCAGAGACAGAGACAATGAGCAGTTCTTC. Protein: CASSRDRDNEQFF. The full variable domain, completed using reference TRBV7-3 and TRBJ2-1, is GAGVSQTPSNKVTEKGKYVELRCDPISGHTALYWYRQSLGQGPEFLIYFQGTGAADDSGLPNDRFFAVRPEGSVSTLKIQRTERGDSAVYLCASSRDRDNEQFFGPGTRLTVL.

In its sample, this clone was seen once. V usage is TRBV11-3 and J usage is TRBJ2-2, with 14 bases lining up with TRBD2. With V trimmed by 4 bases and J by 4 bases, 5 bases remained unmatched. CDR3 length: 17 amino acids. In germline, CDR1 is SGHNT, CDR2 YENEEA. CDR3 amino acids: CASSYRLAGGGTGELFF. The CDR3 DNA reads as TGTGCCAGCAGCTACAGACTAGCGGGAGGGGGCACCGGGGAGCTGTTTTTT.

The rearrangement links TRBV7-2 to TRBJ1-1; D not certain. CDR3 length: 13 residues. CDR1 is SGHTA, CDR2 FQGNSA, per germline. Deletions cut 4 bases from V and 0 bases from J, with 6 bases between. CDR3 loop: CASSYAVNTEAFF. The CDR3, as DNA: TGTGCCAGCAGCTATGCGGTGAACACTGAAGCTTTCTTT.

The rearrangement links TRBV6-6 to TRBJ2-5, with TRBD2 identical over 10 bases. With V trimmed by 6 bases and J by 1 base, 5 bases remained unmatched. Germline values: CDR1 MNHNY, CDR2 SVGAGI (reference sequence). CDR3 length: 15 residues. CDR3 residues: CASRGASGGQETQYF. CDR3 sequence (DNA): TGTGCCAGCAGGGGCGCTAGCGGGGGCCAAGAGACCCAGTACTTC.

In nucleotides, the CDR3 is TGTGCCAGCAGTTTTAAGCCCAGGGACTATGGCTACACCTTC. Protein sequence: CASSFKPRDYGYTF. The chain is built from TRBV27 and TRBJ1-2; D is possibly TRBD1 (5 bases). CDR1 is MNHEY, CDR2 SMNVEV, per germline (reference sequence). CDR3 length equals 14 residues. V lost 3 bases, J lost 3 bases, and 11 bases lay in between.

The V call is TRBV18, the J call TRBJ2-7; D not resolved. V gave up 6 bases and J gave up 2 bases, with 8 bases separating them. Germline V lookup: CDR1 KGHSH, CDR2 LQKENI. This CDR3 comprises 12 residues. The DNA of the CDR3 is TGTGCCAGCTCCGGAACCCCCTACGAGCAGTACTTC. As protein: CASSGTPYEQYF.

This clone was seen only once. DNA for the CDR3: TGTGCCAGCAGCCCGGACAGTCAAGAGACCCAGTACTTC. It specifies CASSPDSQETQYF. The J gene is TRBJ2-5, the V gene TRBV11-3; possible D gene TRBD1, 6 bases. This CDR3 region has 13 residues. CDR1 and CDR2 (germline): SGHNT, YENEEA. Trimming removed 5 bases at V and 2 bases at J, with 9 bases between.